This T cell receptor beta chain was found in a study of cytomegalovirus exposure and HLA in healthy donors. Overall study findings and caveats: V- and J-gene trimming of TCR beta was linked (in a later analysis) to a missense DCLRE1C variant. HLA alleles showed associations with fewer than 20,000 TCR beta sequences in a later analysis, at a 0.05 false discovery rate. When a later analysis was performed, an Asian-associated ancestry cluster reportedly had fewer N-insertions than the approximately 700-donor mean.

As to this clone: The antigen remains unidentified.

This PCR relied on a set of 60 Vbeta primers and 13 Jbeta primers. Original methodology: Later, an analysis found 75 million to 90 million unique TCR beta chains, and approximately 10 million of these were shared. Sequenced by immunoSEQ multiplex PCR; TCRdb stores in-frame clones only, minus some. That table is the source of V, J and clone size, and D and trimming were worked out from the DNA. The sample includes roughly 140,000 clones, 70% to 80% seen only once; the top ten take 2% to 2.5%. Sequences were obtained from PBMCs. This receptor was taken from a woman aged 18-29 years in good health and CMV-seropositive.

The CDR3 DNA reads as TGTGCCAGCTCATCCGGTCCCGGGACAGGGAACACTGAAGCTTTCTTT. This gives the protein CASSSGPGTGNTEAFF. The rearrangement joins TRBV18 to TRBJ1-1, with 8 bases aligning to TRBD1. The CDR3 sequence is 16 residues long. Trimming cost V 5 bases and J 1 base; bases outside gene matches: 9. CDR1 is KGHSH and CDR2 is LQKENI in the germline V gene.